The clone carrying this T cell receptor beta chain was counted at least ten times. Its antigen is still unknown. CDR1 and CDR2 (germline): SGDLS, YYNGEE. V shed 4 bases and J 0 bases; nucleotides not matched to a gene: 7. This CDR3 has 17 residues. This specimen comes from a study of early T cells in non-severe SARS-CoV-2 infection. Overall study: Bulk RNA isolated from unsorted whole blood underwent sequencing; chains were not paired.

Overall study results and limits: VDJdb-based matching was biased toward anti-spike CD8 responses and missed private and CD4 specificities.

Attached unique molecular identifiers marked individual cDNA molecules. TCRdb redid the calling of the 5' RACE reads with MiXCR, one entry per CDR3 protein. The data contain under 95,000 distinct CDR3 sequences, roughly 12% of them singletons. The sample taken for sequencing was whole blood. The gene calls are TRBV9 and TRBJ2-6; 7 bases line up with TRBD1. This TCR derives from an adult who was a healthcare worker with PCR-confirmed SARS-CoV-2 infection or an uninfected control (not recorded which). The CDR3 DNA reads TGTGCCAGCAGCCTCCAGGGGGACGTCTCTGGGGCCAACGTCCTGACTTTC. Residues: CASSLQGDVSGANVLTF. Filled out from reference TRBV9 and TRBJ2-6, the complete variable domain reads DSGVTQTPKHLITATGQRVTLRCSPRSGDLSVYWYQQSLDQGLQFLIQYYNGEERAKGNILERFSAQQFPDLHSELNLSSLELGDSALYFCASSLQGDVSGANVLTFGAGSRLTVL.